This T cell receptor beta chain was identified during a study of shared clonotypes between healthy human individuals. In the study overall: A couple of women and a few men aged 18 to 49 served as donors.

V lost 11 bases to trimming and J lost 6 bases; unmatched junction nucleotides: 12. This CDR3 has 14 amino acids. Germline values: CDR1 MNHEY, CDR2 SVGAGI. Repertoires were generated with immunoSEQ multiplex PCR, while TCRdb's copy carries only in-frame clones and drops some. The sample includes approximately 740,000 clones, around 67% of them seen just once. In regard to this clone: Its target is not known.

Findings and caveats of the study: In the sorted subsets, rarefaction showed sequencing was incomplete despite large depth.

The TCR comes from a woman aged 25 to 39 in good health. The rearrangement joins TRBV6-5 to TRBJ2-7; 11 bases fit TRBD2. The sequencing input was memory CD4+ T cells sorted from blood. Sample subset: CD45RA-negative fraction. CDR3 loop: CAAGSGTSGLEQYF. The CDR3 nucleotides read TGTGCCGCCGGTAGTGGGACTAGCGGTCTCGAGCAGTACTTC.